This T cell receptor (beta chain) was found in a study of T-cell memory formation after mild COVID-19. Study conclusions and caveats: Several responding clones turned up in pre-infection memory, indicating that cross-reactive memory may have taken part.

TCRdb re-called the 5' RACE reads through MiXCR, storing one row per CDR3 protein. The sample lists 190,000 or so distinct CDR3 sequences, around 30% occurring once. From germline, CDR1 is SEHNR and CDR2 FQNEAQ (reference sequence). V lost 1 base to trimming and J lost 4 bases; unmatched junction nucleotides: 18. The CDR3 loop spans 21 amino acids. This clonotype was seen a handful of times. What it binds is not known. V usage is TRBV7-9 and J usage is TRBJ2-3; 12 bases match TRBD2. Sequenced: PBMCs or a T cell subset sorted from them (not recorded which). The receptor was isolated from an adult woman who had mild COVID-19 (a few samples of this study predate the infection). Cell type and time point are not known. The CDR3 nucleotides are TGTGCCAGCAGCTTAGTACACGGACTAGCGGGAAAATTGTCGGCCCCAGATACGCAGTATTTT. As protein: CASSLVHGLAGKLSAPDTQYF. Together with reference TRBV7-9 and TRBJ2-3, the CDR3 gives the full variable domain: DTGVSQNPRHKITKRGQNVTFRCDPISEHNRLYWYRQTLGQGPEFLTYFQNEAQLEKSRLLSDRFSAERPKGSFSTLEIQRTEQGDSAMYLCASSLVHGLAGKLSAPDTQYFGPGTRLTVL.